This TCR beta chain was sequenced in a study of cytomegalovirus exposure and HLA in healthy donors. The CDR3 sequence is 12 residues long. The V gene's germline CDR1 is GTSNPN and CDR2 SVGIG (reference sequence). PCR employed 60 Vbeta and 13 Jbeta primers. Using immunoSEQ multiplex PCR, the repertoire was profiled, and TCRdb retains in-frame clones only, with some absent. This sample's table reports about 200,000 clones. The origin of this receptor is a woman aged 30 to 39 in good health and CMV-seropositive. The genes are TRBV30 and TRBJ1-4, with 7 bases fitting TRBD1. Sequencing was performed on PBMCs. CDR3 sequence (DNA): TGTGGCACCGGGACAGCTGGGGAAAAACTGTTTTTT. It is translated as CGTGTAGEKLFF.